This T cell receptor beta chain was sequenced during a study of blood T cell repertoires in COVID-19. The overall study: The United States, Italy and Spain supplied acute and convalescent COVID-19 samples. PBMCs, B-cell-depleted T cells, or T cells provided the cDNA or gDNA that made up the material.

Per the germline V gene, CDR1 is KGHSH and CDR2 is LQKENI. V was pared by 0 bases and J by 0 bases, with 11 bases between. The CDR3 contains 17 residues. Per the original methods: Reference gene primer amplification gave nucleated cell count estimates. Measured with immunoSEQ multiplex PCR; TCRdb has only the in-frame clones, and not every one. That table is the source of V, J and clone size, and D and trimming were worked out from the DNA. The sample lists tens of thousands of clones, roughly four fifths occurring once. The chain is built from TRBV18 and TRBJ2-2, with D perhaps TRBD1 (5 bases). This receptor was obtained from a human donor in a cohort sampled during active COVID-19. Sequenced sample: peripheral blood. Here the CDR3 reads CASSPPGRVANTGELFF. For the CDR3, the DNA is TGTGCCAGCTCACCACCGGGCAGGGTCGCGAACACCGGGGAGCTGTTTTTT.